The 27 T cell receptor beta chains below were found in one sample sequenced in a study of cytomegalovirus exposure and HLA in healthy donors. The study ran its PCR with 60 Vbeta and 13 Jbeta primers. Data came from immunoSEQ multiplex PCR; TCRdb stores just in-frame clones and leaves some out. Of 180,000 or so clones in the sample, around 76% are singletons; the top ten hold just over 2%. The specimen was PBMCs. Receptors were obtained from a woman in her 30s in good health and CMV-seropositive.

The gene calls are TRBV15 and TRBJ1-2; D is uncertain. CDR1 LNHNV and CDR2 YYDKDF come from the germline V gene (reference sequence). The CDR3 covers 13 residues. Trimming took 1 base from V and 5 from J, leaving 8 bases between them. The CDR3 here is CATSRGSGYGYTF. Here the CDR3 DNA reads TGTGCCACCAGCAGAGGTTCAGGATATGGCTACACCTTC.

This clone came up once. The gene calls are TRBV6-1 and TRBJ1-5; 7 bases align to TRBD1. Germline CDR1 reads MNHNS; CDR2 reads SASEGT. The CDR3 contains 15 residues. V shed 6 bases, J shed 6 bases, and the junction held 11 bases outside the gene matches. This CDR3 reads CASRGGQSRGQPQHF. The CDR3, as DNA: TGTGCCAGCAGGGGGGGACAGAGCAGAGGTCAGCCCCAGCATTTT.

This clone was recorded once. V is TRBV30 and J is TRBJ2-1; 7 nucleotides align to TRBD2. CDR1 is GTSNPN and CDR2 is SVGIG in the germline V gene (reference sequence). The CDR3 length is 15 residues. Trimming cost V 4 bases and J 15 bases; bases outside gene matches: 21. The CDR3 nucleotides are TGTGCCTGGATTGTTAAGGGGCGGACTACTAGCGAAGGGTTCTTC. Translating gives CAWIVKGRTTSEGFF.

The V and J genes are TRBV27 and TRBJ1-3, with D possibly TRBD1 on 6 matching bases. CDR1 and CDR2 (germline): MNHEY, SMNVEV (reference sequence). V was trimmed by 1 base and J by 4 bases, leaving 11 bases between them. The CDR3 has 15 amino acids. CDR3 in DNA: TGTGCCAGCAGTTTATGGCACAGGGAGGGAAACACCATATATTTT. Amino acid sequence: CASSLWHREGNTIYF.

This rearrangement joins TRBV6-5 to TRBJ2-3; D uncertain. V was pared by 6 bases and J by 6 bases, with 16 bases between. The length of the CDR3 is 14 residues. The germline V gene has CDR1 MNHEY and CDR2 SVGAGI. The CDR3 DNA reads as TGTGCCAGCAGACGCTCACTCGTATCTGATACGCAGTATTTT. Protein product: CASRRSLVSDTQYF.

A single count supports this clone. The chain combines TRBV7-6 with TRBJ1-1, with TRBD1 matching over 7 bases. The CDR3 loop spans 14 amino acids. J gave up 5 bases and V 2 bases, and 5 bases lay outside the gene matches. CDR1 SGHVS and CDR2 FNYEAQ come from the germline V gene. The CDR3, as DNA: TGTGCCAGCAGCTTAACAGAACAGGGGACTGAAGCTTTCTTT. It codes for CASSLTEQGTEAFF. Full variable domain (missing parts from reference TRBV7-6 and TRBJ1-1): GAGVSQSPRYKVTKRGQDVALRCDPISGHVSLYWYRQALGQGPEFLTYFNYEAQQDKSGLPNDRFSAERPEGSISTLTIQRTEQRDSAMYRCASSLTEQGTEAFFGQGTRLTVV.

The V gene is TRBV7-6, the J gene TRBJ2-7; D is uncertain. Germline V gives CDR1 SGHVS, CDR2 FNYEAQ. With 3 bases removed from V and 3 bases from J, the gap between germline ends came to 9 bases. This CDR3 has 13 amino acids. CDR3 protein: CASSFTRDYEQYF. CDR3 in DNA: TGTGCCAGCAGCTTCACGAGAGACTACGAGCAGTACTTC.

This clone was seen just once. The chain joins TRBV9 to TRBJ1-1; D gene uncertain. Trimming pared 1 base from V and 3 bases from J, leaving 10 bases between. Germline assignment: CDR1 SGDLS and CDR2 YYNGEE. The length of the CDR3 is 14 residues. The CDR3 here is CASSVSPGYTEAFF. The DNA of the CDR3 is TGTGCCAGCAGCGTATCCCCGGGGTACACTGAAGCTTTCTTT. The full variable domain, its missing parts supplied by reference TRBV9 and TRBJ1-1, is DSGVTQTPKHLITATGQRVTLRCSPRSGDLSVYWYQQSLDQGLQFLIQYYNGEERAKGNILERFSAQQFPDLHSELNLSSLELGDSALYFCASSVSPGYTEAFFGQGTRLTVV.

The rearrangement links TRBV2 to TRBJ2-5, with D maybe TRBD1 (5 bases). Trimming shortened V by 4 bases and J by 2 bases, and 8 bases separated the two germline ends. Germline values: CDR1 SNHLY, CDR2 FYNNEI. The CDR3 length is 13 residues. The CDR3 is CASSGNRQETQYF. CDR3 in DNA: TGTGCCAGCAGTGGAAACAGGCAAGAGACCCAGTACTTC.

This clone appeared a single time. Other DNA variants within this sample encode the same CDR3. The chain recombines TRBV29-1 with TRBJ1-4; D remains unclear. Deletions cut 4 bases from V and 2 bases from J, with 14 bases between. The CDR3 totals 15 residues. From germline, CDR1 is SQVTM and CDR2 ANQGSEA. The CDR3 bases are TGCAGCGTTGGGGTGACGGGAGACACTAATGAAAAACTGTTTTTT. Translated, it gives CSVGVTGDTNEKLFF.

This clone turned up a few times. The chain employs TRBV5-5 and TRBJ1-1; D gene uncertain. From germline, CDR1 is SGHKS and CDR2 YYEKEE (reference sequence). The CDR3 contains 12 residues. Deletions cut 6 bases from V and 1 base from J, with 7 bases between. CDR3 residues: CASTGENTEAFF. CDR3 nucleotides: TGTGCCAGCACAGGTGAGAACACTGAAGCTTTCTTT. The whole variable domain, remainder taken from reference TRBV5-5 and TRBJ1-1, is DAGVTQSPTHLIKTRGQQVTLRCSPISGHKSVSWYQQVLGQGPQFIFQYYEKEERGRGNFPDRFSARQFPNYSSELNVNALLLGDSALYLCASTGENTEAFFGQGTRLTVV.

In this sample, this clone turned up once. The genes are TRBV7-2 and TRBJ1-5; the D gene is possibly TRBD1 (5 bases). The CDR3 totals 18 residues. V was clipped by 5 bases and J by 0 bases, with 20 bases between them. Germline CDR1 is SGHTA and CDR2 is FQGNSA. CDR3 nucleotides: TGTGCCAGCAGCCGTTCCCCCCATGGGAGGGGTAGCAATCAGCCCCAGCATTTT. This translates into CASSRSPHGRGSNQPQHF.

A few counts support this clone. V gene TRBV27 combines with J gene TRBJ1-1; TRBD1 aligns across 10 bases. This CDR3 has 16 amino acids. V gave up 3 bases and J gave up 4 bases; unmatched junction bases: 8. Germline-derived CDR1 and CDR2 are MNHEY and SMNVEV (reference sequence). CDR3 sequence reads: CASSFRQGAGSTEAFF. The DNA for the CDR3 is TGTGCCAGCAGTTTCCGACAGGGGGCAGGAAGCACTGAAGCTTTCTTT.

The rearrangement links TRBV6-5 to TRBJ2-1; TRBD2 aligns across 7 bases. Germline lookup yields CDR1 MNHEY and CDR2 SVGAGI. V was clipped by 2 bases and J by 6 bases; unmatched bases: 4. The CDR3 is 14 residues long. CDR3 sequence: CASSYIGEGNEQFF. CDR3 DNA: TGTGCCAGCAGTTACATCGGGGAGGGCAATGAGCAGTTCTTC.

This clone showed up just a few times. The J gene is TRBJ2-1, the V gene TRBV10-1, with a possible D match to TRBD1 (5 bases). V was pared by 3 bases and J by 9 bases, with 15 bases between. The CDR3 extends over 14 amino acids. Germline assignment: CDR1 WNHNN and CDR2 SYGVQD (reference sequence). CDR3 nucleotides: TGCGCCAGCAGTGAAGAGGCAGGGTTGAGTGAGCAGTTCTTC. It codes for CASSEEAGLSEQFF.

This clone was observed a single time. The gene calls are TRBV2 and TRBJ1-4; the D gene is possibly TRBD1 (5 bases). The germline CDR1 and CDR2 sequences are SNHLY and FYNNEI. V dropped 4 bases and J dropped 5 bases, with 14 bases sitting between them. CDR3 length: 15 amino acids. This chain's CDR3 is CASSASGTPNEKLFF. In nucleotides, the CDR3 is TGTGCCAGCAGTGCCTCCGGGACTCCGAATGAAAAACTGTTTTTT.

A few counts support this clone. The rearrangement joins TRBV27 to TRBJ1-2, with a possible D match to TRBD1 (5 bases). Germline loops: CDR1 MNHEY, CDR2 SMNVEV (reference sequence). CDR3 length: 15 amino acids. The V end lost 2 bases, the J end lost 0 bases, and 10 bases lay between the germline ends. CDR3 sequence: CASSLKGLTNYGYTF. The CDR3 DNA sequence: TGTGCCAGCAGTTTAAAGGGACTGACTAACTATGGCTACACCTTC.

This clone was observed once. The gene calls are TRBV6-5 and TRBJ2-5; D might be TRBD1 (6 bases). Trimming pared 4 bases from V and 5 bases from J, leaving 11 bases between. Germline V gives CDR1 MNHEY, CDR2 SVGAGI. The CDR3 runs to 13 residues. DNA for the CDR3: TGTGCCAGCAGTTCCTCCACAGGGGAGACCCAGTACTTC. Translated, it gives CASSSSTGETQYF.

This chain connects TRBV29-1 to TRBJ2-2; maybe TRBD2 (5 bases). The CDR3 consists of 12 residues. CDR1 and CDR2 from the germline V gene are SQVTM and ANQGSEA. V gave up 5 bases and J gave up 6 bases, with 10 bases separating them. The CDR3 DNA is TGCAGCGTTATCCGGGATTCCGGGGAGCTGTTTTTT. Protein: CSVIRDSGELFF.

The CDR3: CASSPRAGVEETQYF. The CDR3 nucleotides are TGTGCCAGCTCACCCCGAGCGGGAGTTGAAGAGACCCAGTACTTC. This rearrangement joins TRBV18 to TRBJ2-5; TRBD2 matches at 8 bases. The germline CDR1 and CDR2 sequences are KGHSH and LQKENI. The junction had 6 bases not matched to a gene; V was cut back by 3 bases and J by 3 bases. The CDR3 length is 15 residues.

This sequence joins TRBV29-1 and TRBJ2-1, with D tentatively TRBD2 (7 bases). There are 13 residues in the CDR3. Trimming took off 5 bases at V and 6 bases at J, with 14 bases between the two ends. Germline lookup yields CDR1 SQVTM and CDR2 ANQGSEA. The DNA of the CDR3 is TGCAGCGTTCGTCGGGGGGCGGGCAATGAGCAGTTCTTC. Translation: CSVRRGAGNEQFF.

V usage is TRBV29-1 and J usage is TRBJ1-2; 10 bases are a match to TRBD1. The V and J ends lost 5 bases and 3 bases, in that order; junction bases with no gene match: 3. This CDR3 has 13 amino acids. Per the germline V gene, CDR1 is SQVTM and CDR2 is ANQGSEA. In nucleotides, the CDR3 is TGCAGCGTTCGGACAGGGGGTGACTATGGCTACACCTTC. Its translation: CSVRTGGDYGYTF.

This chain links TRBV5-1 with TRBJ2-2; 8 nucleotides agree with TRBD2. The CDR3 is 17 amino acids. Germline trimming cut 2 bases from V and 4 bases from J; bases unmatched to any gene: 10. Germline assignment: CDR1 SGHRS and CDR2 YFSETQ. The CDR3 reads CASSLSGDGGVTGELFF. CDR3 DNA sequence: TGCGCCAGCAGCTTAAGTGGTGACGGGGGGGTCACCGGGGAGCTGTTTTTT.

This clone has just one count. The chain carries TRBV27 and TRBJ1-1; TRBD1 might be the D (6 bases). Germline V gives CDR1 MNHEY, CDR2 SMNVEV (reference sequence). The CDR3 runs to 14 residues. V was shortened by 1 base and J by 5 bases, with 11 bases between the two germline ends. CDR3 region: CASSLLGGRTEAFF. For the CDR3, the DNA is TGTGCCAGCAGTTTATTGGGGGGGCGGACTGAAGCTTTCTTT.

The chain combines TRBV7-2 with TRBJ2-1; D is ambiguous. Looked up from germline, CDR1 is SGHTA and CDR2 is FQGNSA. V was shortened by 5 bases and J by 8 bases, with 13 bases between the two germline ends. The CDR3 covers 13 residues. CDR3: CASSARSRDEQFF. The CDR3 DNA follows: TGTGCCAGCAGCGCGAGGAGCCGCGATGAGCAGTTCTTC.

This clone came up once. The chain has TRBV5-4 and TRBJ2-1; TRBD2 might be the D (6 bases). CDR1 and CDR2 (germline): SGHNT, YYREEE (reference sequence). The CDR3 has 12 amino acids. The V gene lost 1 base and the J gene lost 9 bases, with 8 bases spanning the gap. As DNA, the CDR3 is TGTGCCAGCAGCTTGCAAGCGGGTGAGCAGTTCTTC. Translated, it gives CASSLQAGEQFF. Full variable domain (outside the CDR3, taken from reference TRBV5-4 and TRBJ2-1): ETGVTQSPTHLIKTRGQQVTLRCSSQSGHNTVSWYQQALGQGPQFIFQYYREEENGRGNFPPRFSGLQFPNYSSELNVNALELDDSALYLCASSLQAGEQFFGPGTRLTVL.

This rearrangement joins TRBV2 to TRBJ2-1; TRBD2 is a possible D gene (7 bases). Germline V gives CDR1 SNHLY, CDR2 FYNNEI. This CDR3 has 13 residues. V lost 0 bases to trimming and J lost 12 bases, with 12 bases between them. The chain's CDR3 is CASSEATGRAQFF. The CDR3 region has the DNA TGTGCCAGCAGTGAAGCTACAGGGAGGGCGCAGTTCTTC.